The 7 T cell receptor beta chains given below trace back to one sample, sequenced in a study of blood T cell repertoires in COVID-19. Assay used: immunoSEQ multiplex PCR; TCRdb lists only in-frame clones, some missing. This table has 200,000 to 250,000 clones, approximately 84% appearing once. Sequenced input: PBMCs or T cells enriched from blood (not recorded which). Receptors were obtained from a man between 35 and 55 years old who had recovered from COVID-19.

V is TRBV12-3 or TRBV12-4 and J is TRBJ2-3, with D unresolved. V shed 3 bases and J shed 5 bases, with 6 bases lying between them. The CDR3 length is 12 residues. CDR3 protein: CASSFQEDTQYF. DNA of the CDR3: TGTGCCAGCAGTTTTCAGGAAGATACGCAGTATTTT.

The chain combines TRBV6-5 with TRBJ2-7, with D unresolved. Germline assignment: CDR1 MNHEY and CDR2 SVGAGI. The CDR3 extends over 15 amino acids. Trimming pared 0 bases from V and 0 bases from J, leaving 9 bases between. The CDR3 DNA sequence: TGTGCCAGCAGTTACTCGTCCACAGCCTCCTACGAGCAGTACTTC. Translated, it gives CASSYSSTASYEQYF.

The chain is built from TRBV7-2 and TRBJ2-3; 7 positions agree with TRBD1. V trimming: 5 bases; J trimming: 5 bases; junction bases outside the gene matches: 4. This CDR3 has 13 residues. The V gene's germline CDR1 is SGHTA and CDR2 FQGNSA. The CDR3 DNA reads as TGTGCCAGCAGCCCGGACAGGAGAGATACGCAGTATTTT. Its translation is CASSPDRRDTQYF.

This chain's CDR3 is CASSPMRNNEQFF. The CDR3 DNA sequence: TGTGCCAGCAGTCCTATGCGAAACAATGAGCAGTTCTTC. This chain links TRBV27 with TRBJ2-1; D ambiguous. CDR1 is MNHEY, CDR2 SMNVEV, per germline (reference sequence). The length of the CDR3 is 13 residues. Between the trimmed V and J ends, which lost 5 bases and 5 bases, there was a span of 10 bases.

V and J are TRBV15 and TRBJ2-1; TRBD2 matches at 8 bases. V gave up 0 bases and J gave up 5 bases; unmatched junction bases: 6. There are 16 residues in the CDR3. Germline V gene sequence: CDR1 LNHNV, CDR2 YYDKDF (reference sequence). The CDR3 loop reads CATSRDERELDNEQFF. CDR3 bases: TGTGCCACCAGCAGAGATGAGCGGGAGCTTGACAATGAGCAGTTCTTC.

This clone has a handful of counts. The V gene is TRBV19, the J gene TRBJ2-6, with D perhaps matching TRBD1 (5 bases). Trimming shortened V by 2 bases and J by 3 bases, and 17 bases separated the two germline ends. There are 18 residues in the CDR3. Per the germline V gene, CDR1 is LNHDA and CDR2 is SQIVND (reference sequence). The chain's CDR3 is CASSITAGSVFGANVLTF. The CDR3 coding sequence is TGTGCCAGTAGTATAACGGCAGGGTCTGTATTTGGGGCCAACGTCCTGACTTTC.

The chain has TRBV6-5 and TRBJ1-1; D perhaps matches TRBD1 (6 bases). V lost 6 bases and J 5 bases, leaving 10 bases between the germline ends. Germline assignment: CDR1 MNHEY and CDR2 SVGAGI. The CDR3 runs 12 residues. The CDR3 sequence: CASRGGWTEAFF. The CDR3 DNA sequence: TGTGCCAGCAGAGGGGGATGGACTGAAGCTTTCTTT.